A selection of T cell receptor beta chains follows, all from one sample in a study of blood T cells in healthy people across ages. Via MiXCR, TCRdb re-called the 5' RACE reads, giving one row per CDR3 protein. The table shows about 800,000 distinct CDR3 sequences, with more than 20% occurring only once. This sample also belongs to another study, concerning T cells of mothers and their children.

The source material was blood. Source of these receptors: a boy aged 10-17 years in good health. Both conserved end residues are part of each CDR3. Fields, in order: V gene, clone size, D gene, J gene, CDR3 protein, CDR3 DNA. A D gene is named only where the DNA matches it firmly. Only some rows state a clone size, as once, few, many or a class for expanded clones.

TRBV29-1	NA	NA	TRBJ2-2	CSVEDQTEELFF	TGCAGCGTTGAAGACCAGACCGAGGAGCTGTTTTTT
TRBV28	few	NA	TRBJ2-1	CASTTSSGKGSYNEQFF	TGTGCCAGCACTACGTCATCAGGGAAAGGGTCCTACAATGAGCAGTTCTTC
TRBV20-1	few	TRBD2	TRBJ2-4	CSAVGGTKNIQYF	TGCAGTGCGGTCGGGGGGACCAAAAACATTCAGTACTTC
TRBV6-2/TRBV6-3	NA	NA	TRBJ2-2	CASSPQRRTGELFF	TGTGCCAGCAGTCCACAGAGAAGAACCGGGGAGCTGTTTTTT
TRBV6-5	NA	NA	TRBJ2-7	CASSPLGAYEQYF	TGTGCCAGCAGCCCTCTGGGAGCCTACGAGCAGTACTTC
TRBV4-3	NA	TRBD1	TRBJ1-3	CASSQAGQLTSGNTIYF	TGCGCCAGCAGCCAAGCGGGACAGCTCACCTCTGGAAACACCATATATTTT
TRBV7-8	NA	NA	TRBJ2-5	CASTKGRQVKKETQYF	TGTGCCAGCACCAAAGGGAGACAGGTTAAAAAAGAGACCCAGTACTTC
TRBV29-1	NA	NA	TRBJ1-2	CSVEAGAESISYGYTF	TGCAGCGTTGAAGCCGGAGCAGAATCGATTAGCTATGGCTACACCTTC
TRBV20-1	NA	TRBD2	TRBJ2-7	CSAKGTSGRASYEQYF	TGCAGTGCAAAAGGGACTAGCGGGAGGGCCTCCTACGAGCAGTACTTC
TRBV7-2	NA	NA	TRBJ1-2	CASSFRQSANYGYTF	TGTGCCAGCAGCTTTCGCCAAAGTGCTAACTATGGCTACACCTTC
TRBV12-3/TRBV12-4	few	TRBD2	TRBJ2-3	CASSLESLGLSSGRENGTDTQYF	TGTGCCAGCAGTTTAGAATCTCTTGGGTTGAGTAGCGGGAGGGAAAACGGCACAGATACGCAGTATTTT
TRBV7-6	NA	TRBD1	TRBJ1-1	CASSFGEGARTEAFF	TGTGCCAGCAGCTTCGGGGAGGGGGCGCGCACTGAAGCTTTCTTT
TRBV28	NA	NA	TRBJ1-2	CASSLLRAGRGYTF	TGTGCCAGCAGTTTATTGAGGGCAGGGAGGGGCTACACCTTC
TRBV4-1	NA	TRBD2	TRBJ2-1	CASSPLTSGATYNEQFF	TGCGCCAGCAGCCCACTCACTAGCGGAGCTACCTACAATGAGCAGTTCTTC
TRBV3-1	few	NA	TRBJ2-1	CASSQHGTLDYNEQFF	TGTGCCAGCAGCCAACACGGGACACTTGACTACAATGAGCAGTTCTTC
TRBV29-1	NA	NA	TRBJ2-7	CSVRSWEAYEQYF	TGCAGCGTTAGGTCATGGGAGGCCTACGAGCAGTACTTC
TRBV28	few	NA	TRBJ1-1	CASSPGGRGTEAFF	TGTGCCAGCAGTCCAGGAGGGCGGGGCACTGAAGCTTTCTTT
TRBV24-1	few	TRBD1	TRBJ2-1	CATSHRDRGQNEQFF	TGTGCCACCAGCCACCGGGACAGGGGGCAGAATGAGCAGTTCTTC
TRBV12-3/TRBV12-4	many	TRBD2	TRBJ2-5	CASSSLAGGVETQYF	TGTGCCAGCAGCTCACTAGCGGGGGGGGTGGAGACCCAGTACTTC
TRBV20-1	NA	NA	TRBJ2-2	CSANLRDAGELFF	TGCAGTGCTAACCTCAGGGATGCCGGGGAGCTGTTTTTT
TRBV29-1	NA	TRBD1	TRBJ1-2	CSVEADEVPTGPGVPNYGYTF	TGCAGCGTTGAGGCGGACGAAGTACCGACAGGGCCCGGGGTTCCTAACTATGGCTACACCTTC
TRBV7-9	NA	TRBD2	TRBJ2-7	CASSRRTSGSHEQYF	TGTGCCAGCAGCCGTCGGACTAGCGGGAGCCACGAGCAGTACTTC
TRBV10-3	NA	NA	TRBJ2-7	CAISESDYAYEQYF	TGTGCCATCAGTGAGTCTGACTATGCCTACGAGCAGTACTTC
TRBV5-1	NA	NA	TRBJ2-7	CAHFGGIRKKAGDDEQYF	TGCGCCCACTTTGGCGGCATCCGGAAGAAGGCAGGGGACGACGAGCAGTACTTC
TRBV5-1	NA	TRBD1	TRBJ2-3	CASLRTGTSTDTQYF	TGCGCCAGCTTACGGACAGGGACGTCTACAGATACGCAGTATTTT
TRBV20-1	NA	NA	TRBJ1-4	CSARDRRLNEKLFF	TGCAGTGCTAGAGACCGACGGCTTAATGAAAAACTGTTTTTT
TRBV30	few	NA	TRBJ1-4	CAWMADSIPTTNEKLFF	TGTGCCTGGATGGCAGACTCTATACCCACAACTAATGAAAAACTGTTTTTT
TRBV19	NA	NA	TRBJ2-1	CASSIDVGTGSYNEQFF	TGTGCCAGTAGTATAGATGTGGGAACAGGGTCCTACAATGAGCAGTTCTTC
TRBV28	NA	NA	TRBJ1-5	CASETGGGNQPQHF	TGTGCCAGCGAAACGGGTGGAGGAAATCAGCCCCAGCATTTT
TRBV29-1	NA	NA	TRBJ2-3	CSVERTVSTDTQYF	TGCAGCGTTGAGAGGACAGTGAGCACAGATACGCAGTATTTT
TRBV28	NA	NA	TRBJ1-2	CASSLYRTQGMDGYTF	TGTGCCAGCAGTTTATACCGCACACAGGGAATGGATGGCTACACCTTC
TRBV7-2	once	NA	TRBJ1-4	CASSLVGGSNEKLFF	TGTGCCAGCAGCTTAGTTGGGGGCTCTAATGAAAAACTGTTTTTT
TRBV19	once	NA	TRBJ1-5	CASGGQPQHF	TGTGCCTCAGGAGGGCAGCCCCAGCATTTT
TRBV5-1	NA	NA	TRBJ2-7	CASAPRPWTYEQYF	TGCGCCAGCGCCCCACGGCCCTGGACCTACGAGCAGTACTTC
TRBV30	few	TRBD1	TRBJ1-4	CAWSVLDRGYEKLFF	TGTGCCTGGAGTGTACTGGACAGGGGTTATGAAAAACTGTTTTTT
TRBV20-1	NA	NA	TRBJ1-5	CSAPTGGNQPQHF	TGCAGTGCTCCGACAGGTGGCAATCAGCCCCAGCATTTT
TRBV29-1	many	NA	TRBJ2-4	CSVAGSPKNIQYF	TGCAGCGTTGCAGGGAGCCCCAAAAACATTCAGTACTTC
TRBV13	few	TRBD1	TRBJ2-2	CASSRRAGTGSRGELFF	TGTGCCAGCAGCCGAAGGGCGGGGACAGGGAGCCGAGGGGAGCTGTTTTTT
TRBV5-1	many	TRBD2	TRBJ2-7	CASSLEASGSYEQYF	TGTGCCAGCAGCTTAGAGGCTAGCGGGAGTTACGAGCAGTACTTC
TRBV12-3/TRBV12-4	few	NA	TRBJ2-3	CASSANLHPTDTQYF	TGTGCCAGCAGTGCCAACCTTCATCCCACAGATACGCAGTATTTT
TRBV20-1	few	TRBD2	TRBJ2-1	CSARDQTGGSYNEQFF	TGCAGTGCTAGAGATCAGACGGGAGGGTCCTACAATGAGCAGTTCTTC
TRBV6-6	few	NA	TRBJ2-7	CATRPLAFSYEQYF	TGTGCCACGCGGCCCTTGGCCTTCTCCTACGAGCAGTACTTC
TRBV5-8	NA	TRBD1	TRBJ2-3	CASSFGQGGTDTQYF	TGTGCCAGCAGCTTCGGACAGGGGGGAACAGATACGCAGTATTTT
TRBV7-2	once	TRBD2	TRBJ2-3	CASSLDLGSGDTQYF	TGTGCCAGCAGCTTAGACCTGGGTAGCGGGGATACGCAGTATTTT
TRBV6-2/TRBV6-3	few	NA	TRBJ2-7	CASSYKGTVYEQYF	TGTGCCAGCAGTTACAAGGGGACCGTCTACGAGCAGTACTTC
TRBV5-5	NA	TRBD1	TRBJ2-7	CASSLADRGGWSYEQYF	TGTGCCAGCAGCTTGGCCGACAGGGGGGGATGGTCCTACGAGCAGTACTTC
TRBV12-3/TRBV12-4	many	NA	TRBJ2-3	CASSLPKGTDTQYF	TGTGCCAGCAGTCTACCGAAGGGCACAGATACGCAGTATTTT
TRBV28	few	TRBD1	TRBJ2-3	CTSLRDRATDTQYF	TGTACCAGCCTCCGGGACAGGGCAACGGATACGCAGTATTTT
TRBV6-2/TRBV6-3	NA	NA	TRBJ1-1	CASRPTGSPEAFF	TGTGCCAGCAGACCTACAGGCTCACCTGAAGCTTTCTTT
TRBV7-2	NA	NA	TRBJ2-7	CASRQIPSYEQYF	TGTGCCAGCAGACAAATCCCATCCTACGAGCAGTACTTC